This T cell receptor (beta chain) was identified during a study of beta chain features in type 1 diabetes. General study points: Type 1 diabetes patients had fewer VDJ junction insertions and more deletions. Among patients with Type 1 diabetes, TCRB CDR3s were moderately but significantly shorter in every one of the four CD4+ subsets.

The germline gives CDR1 SGHKS, CDR2 YYEKEE (reference sequence). The V gene lost 1 base and the J gene lost 7 bases, with 11 bases spanning the gap. This CDR3 contains 13 residues. TCRB transcripts that were expressed got sequenced, as all of the isolated RNA had been reverse transcribed. Assay: immunoSEQ multiplex PCR; the TCRdb copy retains only in-frame clones and omits some. The sample carries around 340,000 clones, 9.3% recorded once. A few counts support this clone. The antigen remains unidentified. The J gene is TRBJ1-2, the V gene TRBV5-5, with a weak D call TRBD1 (5 bases). The receptor was derived from a man younger than 45 with type 1 diabetes. The sample consisted of central memory CD4+ T cells from blood. DNA of the CDR3: TGTGCCAGCAGCTTGACAGGCGTAGGTGGCTACACCTTC. Encoded protein: CASSLTGVGGYTF.